The following is a TCR beta chain sequence with its context. Trimming removed 0 bases at V and 4 bases at J, with 10 bases between. The germline gives CDR1 SGHRS, CDR2 YFSETQ. The CDR3 extends over 14 amino acids. This sample was taken from a study of Ad26.COV2.S vaccination and SARS-CoV-2 variants. Repertoires were generated with immunoSEQ multiplex PCR, while TCRdb's copy carries only in-frame clones and drops some. The sample lists 350,000 to 600,000 clones; 80% to 90% were seen once. Regarding treatment: 15 to 20 received Ad26.COV2.S at low or high dose, single or two shots; roughly 5 received placebo; per-sample allocation not given. Day 63 following the first vaccine or placebo injection was when the samples were taken.

Sequencing used peripheral blood, obtained in a trial of Ad26.COV2.S vaccine versus placebo. The clonotype comes from a person aged 18-60 years who received the Ad26.COV2.S COVID-19 vaccine or a placebo. V and J are TRBV5-1 and TRBJ1-2; D not certain. The CDR3 DNA is TGCGCCAGCAGCTTGGGGGATCGGGTCTATGGCTACACCTTC. Its protein is CASSLGDRVYGYTF.